What follows describes a single T cell receptor beta chain. Antigen specificity is unknown. Rearranged V-D-J TRB sequences were amplified with a mixed TRB-A/B primer pool. Via MiXCR, TCRdb re-called the multiplex PCR reads, giving one row per CDR3 protein. The sample holds about 4,600 distinct CDR3 sequences, 21% seen once. The record originates from a study of T cell repertoires in aging, cancer and after chemotherapy. About the study: Chronic lymphocytic leukemia patients on fludarabine- or bendamustine-based regimens gave paired samples before and after chemotherapy. The whole study produced a dataset of millions of TCR reads. Study conclusions and caveats: Healthy donors lost TCR diversity with age mainly through richness, cancer patients through richness and evenness.

The V gene's germline CDR1 is SGHDT and CDR2 YYEEEE. After removal of 0 bases from V and 7 bases from J, the junction contained 3 bases not matched to a gene. This CDR3 contains 14 residues. Amplification of TCR beta used genomic DNA extracted from peripheral blood. The sequencing input was blood. The J gene is TRBJ2-2, the V gene TRBV5-6; 7 bases match TRBD2. The sequence came from a human donor with a blood cancer. As DNA, the CDR3 is TGTGCCAGCAGCTTGGGACTAGCAAGCGGGGAGCTGTTTTTT. Its translation is CASSLGLASGELFF.